This T cell receptor beta chain was recovered during a study of identical twins. TCRdb analysed the 5' RACE reads with MiXCR anew, one entry per CDR3 protein. The data contain 400,000 to 550,000 distinct CDR3 sequences, 13% to 15% of them seen just once; the ten biggest clones take up 0.98%. A few counts support this clonotype. This sample was also put to use in a study of yellow fever vaccine responses in identical twins.

The sequence came from a young woman in good health. Sequencing was done on a sample of CD4+ T cells sorted from blood.

DNA of the CDR3: TGTGCCACCAGCAGAGCCGGGACAGGAGTTTACGAGCAGTACTTC. This encodes CATSRAGTGVYEQYF. The V and J genes are TRBV15 and TRBJ2-7, with 8 bases lining up with TRBD1. Germline lookup yields CDR1 LNHNV and CDR2 YYDKDF (reference sequence). J lost 4 bases, V lost 1 base, and 6 bases had no gene match. The CDR3 extends over 15 amino acids.